One and the same sample provided the 27 T cell receptor beta chains below, sequenced in a study of blood T cell repertoires in COVID-19. Libraries were prepared by immunoSEQ multiplex PCR; TCRdb keeps only in-frame clonotypes and omits some of them. Of around 150,000 clones detected, about 80% appear once; the ten largest clones hold about 20%. The sample taken for sequencing was peripheral blood. The receptors stem from a woman of 80 years or more with acute or convalescent COVID-19.

V and J are TRBV7-9 and TRBJ1-2, with 9 bases that match TRBD1. In germline, CDR1 is SEHNR, CDR2 FQNEAQ (reference sequence). The length of the CDR3 is 13 residues. Trimming removed 5 bases from V and 6 bases from J; junction bases left unmatched: 4. The CDR3 sequence is CASSQGQGNGYTF. The DNA for the CDR3 is TGTGCCAGCAGCCAAGGACAGGGGAATGGCTACACCTTC. The full variable domain, in which reference TRBV7-9 and TRBJ1-2 provide the parts outside the CDR3, is DTGVSQNPRHKITKRGQNVTFRCDPISEHNRLYWYRQTLGQGPEFLTYFQNEAQLEKSRLLSDRFSAERPKGSFSTLEIQRTEQGDSAMYLCASSQGQGNGYTFGSGTRLTVV.

The chain combines TRBV6-2 or TRBV6-3 with TRBJ1-5, with 7 bases that match TRBD1. Per the germline V gene, CDR1 is MNHEY and CDR2 is SVGEGT. The CDR3 is 17 amino acids. V trimming: 2 bases; J trimming: 0 bases; junction bases outside the gene matches: 7. CDR3 DNA sequence: TGTGCCAGCAGTTACAAGGACAGGCGGGGTAGCAATCAGCCCCAGCATTTT. Protein product: CASSYKDRRGSNQPQHF.

This clone was counted a few times. This chain uses TRBV24-1 with TRBJ1-4; 7 positions agree with TRBD1. This CDR3 has 16 residues. Germline V CDR1 and CDR2: KGHDR, SFDVKD. The junction had 11 bases not matched to a gene; V was cut back by 8 bases and J by 3 bases. For the CDR3, the DNA is TGTGCCACCAAGACAGGGCGACTGCACCCTAATGAAAAACTGTTTTTT. Translated: CATKTGRLHPNEKLFF.

The rearrangement joins TRBV6-5 to TRBJ1-3; D call uncertain. Germline-derived CDR1 and CDR2 are MNHEY and SVGAGI. V was shortened by 6 bases and J by 0 bases, with 9 bases between the two germline ends. CDR3 length equals 14 residues. CDR3 nucleotides: TGTGCCAGCAGCTCCGGGAGCTCTGGAAACACCATATATTTT. It is translated as CASSSGSSGNTIYF.

This rearrangement joins TRBV5-4 to TRBJ2-7; D may be TRBD2 (6 bases). V gave up 3 bases and J gave up 9 bases, with 16 bases separating them. This CDR3 region has 13 residues. CDR1 is SGHNT, CDR2 YYREEE, per germline (reference sequence). The CDR3 nucleotides read TGTGCCAGCAGCTCATCGAACCGGGAGACGCAGTACTTC. It encodes CASSSSNRETQYF.

The CDR3, as DNA: TGTGCCAGCAGGAGGACAGGGAACGAGCAGTACTTC. Translated, it gives CASRRTGNEQYF. The rearrangement links TRBV7-2 to TRBJ2-7, with 8 bases lining up with TRBD1. The length of the CDR3 is 12 residues. Germline V CDR1 and CDR2: SGHTA, FQGNSA. J gave up 5 bases and V 6 bases, and 3 bases lay outside the gene matches.

The chain couples TRBV14 to TRBJ2-7; 10 positions agree with TRBD1. The germline CDR1 and CDR2 sequences are SGHDN and FVKESK. The CDR3 is 14 amino acids. The junction had 7 bases not matched to a gene; V was cut back by 5 bases and J by 6 bases. The CDR3 DNA is TGTGCCAGCAGCAAGGGACAGGGGTTACCCGAGCAGTACTTC. Encoded protein: CASSKGQGLPEQYF.

The chain uses TRBV5-6 and TRBJ2-7, with D perhaps TRBD1 (5 bases). The CDR3 has 11 amino acids. Per germline, CDR1 SGHDT and CDR2 YYEEEE. V lost 5 bases to trimming and J lost 6 bases, with 9 bases between them. DNA of the CDR3: TGTGCCAGCAGGGCAGGGTTCGAGCAGTACTTC. Translation gives CASRAGFEQYF.

The chain uses TRBV12-5 and TRBJ1-2; D may be TRBD1 (6 bases). V lost 0 bases to trimming and J lost 5 bases, with 19 bases between them. The CDR3 totals 17 residues. Germline V gene sequence: CDR1 LGHNT, CDR2 FRNRAP. This chain's CDR3 is CASGLVQTRTEKYGYTF. CDR3 DNA sequence: TGTGCTAGTGGTTTGGTACAGACCCGGACAGAGAAATATGGCTACACCTTC.

The chain employs TRBV5-1 and TRBJ1-3; 9 bases line up with TRBD1. V was pared by 5 bases and J by 4 bases, with 7 bases of the junction left unmatched. Per germline, CDR1 SGHRS and CDR2 YFSETQ. The CDR3 totals 15 residues. CDR3 in DNA: TGCGCCAGCAGTCCGATGACAGGGGGAGGAAACACCATATATTTT. Translation gives CASSPMTGGGNTIYF. The full variable domain, its missing parts supplied by reference TRBV5-1 and TRBJ1-3, is KAGVTQTPRYLIKTRGQQVTLSCSPISGHRSVSWYQQTPGQGLQFLFEYFSETQRNKGNFPGRFSGRQFSNSRSEMNVSTLELGDSALYLCASSPMTGGGNTIYFGEGSWLTVV.

DNA of the CDR3: TGTGCCATCAGTGATGGCAGGGAGGGTGGCTACACCTTC. Translating it yields CAISDGREGGYTF. The V gene is TRBV10-3, the J gene TRBJ1-2; D possibly corresponds to TRBD1 (5 bases). CDR3 size: 13 residues. Between the trimmed V and J ends, which lost 3 bases and 7 bases, there was a span of 12 bases. Looked up from germline, CDR1 is ENHRY and CDR2 is SYGVKD.

This rearrangement joins TRBV2 to TRBJ1-2, with D unresolved. CDR1 is SNHLY and CDR2 is FYNNEI in the germline V gene. V lost 2 bases to trimming and J lost 1 base, with 2 bases between them. The CDR3 totals 12 residues. This chain's CDR3 is CASSERNYGYTF. CDR3 bases: TGTGCCAGCAGTGAACGTAACTATGGCTACACCTTC.

This chain joins TRBV7-7 and TRBJ1-5, with D perhaps TRBD1 (5 bases). Per the germline V gene, CDR1 is SSHAT and CDR2 is FNYEAQ (reference sequence). The V end was cut by 5 bases, the J end by 6 bases, with 17 bases between. The CDR3 has 15 residues. This chain's CDR3 is CASSPHIAGRQPQHF. In DNA form, the CDR3 reads TGTGCCAGCAGCCCCCACATTGCGGGACGTCAGCCCCAGCATTTT.

This clone was counted a few times. This sample includes further DNA sequences coding for the same CDR3. The V and J genes are TRBV10-1 and TRBJ2-2; D is uncertain. Germline values: CDR1 WNHNN, CDR2 SYGVQD (reference sequence). The CDR3 runs 13 residues. V gave up 4 bases and J gave up 5 bases, with 8 bases separating them. The CDR3 loop reads CASSVAITGELFF. In nucleotides, the CDR3 is TGCGCCAGCAGTGTGGCAATTACCGGGGAGCTGTTTTTT.

This clone was observed a handful of times. J is TRBJ1-2 and V is TRBV6-5; 7 nucleotides line up with TRBD1. The V segment lost 2 bases and the J segment 5 bases; nucleotides outside the gene matches: 11. This CDR3 comprises 16 residues. Germline CDR1 MNHEY, CDR2 SVGAGI. The CDR3 region is CASSYEQGTSSYGYTF. CDR3 DNA sequence: TGTGCCAGCAGTTACGAACAGGGGACCTCCTCTTATGGCTACACCTTC.

The V gene is TRBV2, the J gene TRBJ1-4; possibly TRBD1 for D (5 bases). This CDR3 is built from 13 residues. The ends were cut back, 10 bases at V and 7 bases at J, with 16 bases in the middle. CDR1 and CDR2 (germline): SNHLY, FYNNEI. The CDR3 reads CATKRGEGEKLFF. Here the CDR3 DNA reads TGTGCCACCAAACGGGGGGAAGGTGAAAAACTGTTTTTT.

The chain links TRBV5-1 to TRBJ2-4; 8 positions agree with TRBD1. The V gene's germline CDR1 is SGHRS and CDR2 YFSETQ. The CDR3 has 13 residues. Trimming removed 0 bases from V and 7 bases from J; junction bases left unmatched: 0. The CDR3 loop is CASSLGQGNIQYF. CDR3 in DNA: TGCGCCAGCAGCTTGGGACAGGGGAACATTCAGTACTTC.

J is TRBJ2-1 and V is TRBV7-5; the DNA was not compared with TRBD2, the D call given in the table. TRBV7-5 is a documented pseudogene. This CDR3 is built from 18 residues. The CDR3 is CVRSLVGLAGPAYNEQFF. DNA of the CDR3: TGTGTCAGAAGCTTAGTAGGACTAGCGGGACCCGCCTACAATGAGCAGTTCTTC.

This chain uses TRBV28 with TRBJ2-1; maybe TRBD2 (6 bases). This CDR3 has 12 amino acids. V was cut by 7 bases and J by 6 bases, with 10 bases left in between. Germline V gene sequence: CDR1 MDHEN, CDR2 SYDVKM. The CDR3 is CASTWRGNEQFF. In nucleotides, the CDR3 is TGTGCCAGCACCTGGAGGGGCAATGAGCAGTTCTTC.

This clone was found once. The gene calls are TRBV6-5 and TRBJ1-2; 9 nucleotides agree with TRBD1. From germline, CDR1 is MNHEY and CDR2 SVGAGI. CDR3 length: 14 residues. Unmatched junction bases numbered 4, after V lost 6 bases and J lost 2 bases. CDR3 sequence: CASRRGTGNYGYTF. The CDR3 DNA follows: TGTGCCAGCAGGCGGGGGACAGGGAACTATGGCTACACCTTC.

This clone showed up just once. The chain employs TRBV6-5 and TRBJ1-2; 7 bases match TRBD1. CDR3 size: 15 residues. Unmatched junction bases numbered 8, after V lost 6 bases and J lost 1 base. Germline CDR1 MNHEY, CDR2 SVGAGI. In nucleotides, the CDR3 is TGTGCCAGCAGATCGGGACAGAGAATTAACTATGGCTACACCTTC. Translating gives CASRSGQRINYGYTF.

The V gene is TRBV19, the J gene TRBJ2-3; TRBD1 might be the D (6 bases). Germline CDR1 LNHDA, CDR2 SQIVND (reference sequence). This CDR3 is built from 14 residues. Trimming shortened V by 5 bases and J by 0 bases, and 9 bases separated the two germline ends. The DNA for the CDR3 is TGTGCCAGTAGTCCGCAGGGGAGCACAGATACGCAGTATTTT. Protein sequence: CASSPQGSTDTQYF.

This clone showed up just once. Compared with germline, one end of the junction differs, possibly owing to a read error. This sequence joins TRBV27 and TRBJ2-1; 10 bases are a match to TRBD2. CDR1 MNHEY and CDR2 SMNVEV come from the germline V gene (reference sequence). This CDR3 has 14 residues. Written as DNA, the CDR3 is TGTGCCAGCAGTCCCTGGACTAGCGGAACTGAGCGGTTCTTC. Its protein is CASSPWTSGTERFF.

The chain has TRBV18 and TRBJ2-3; 8 bases line up with TRBD2. This CDR3 is built from 17 residues. Germline V gene sequence: CDR1 KGHSH, CDR2 LQKENI. V trimming: 1 base; J trimming: 1 base; junction bases outside the gene matches: 7. Written as DNA, the CDR3 is TGTGCCAGCTCACCACGGGGCGGGAGGATACGCACAGATACGCAGTATTTT. It specifies CASSPRGGRIRTDTQYF.

V usage is TRBV6-1 and J usage is TRBJ2-7, with 8 bases lining up with TRBD1. J gave up 6 bases and V 3 bases, and 22 bases lay outside the gene matches. Germline V CDR1 and CDR2: MNHNS, SASEGT. The CDR3 has 19 amino acids. The CDR3 loop reads CASSDPTGATLVIRGEQYF. The CDR3 DNA sequence: TGTGCCAGCAGTGATCCGACAGGGGCGACCTTGGTTATTCGTGGCGAGCAGTACTTC.

The chain carries TRBV6-2 or TRBV6-3 and TRBJ1-2, with a possible D match to TRBD1 (5 bases). CDR1 and CDR2 (germline): MNHEY, SVGEGT. This CDR3 spans 16 amino acids. Deletions cut 5 bases from V and 0 bases from J, with 16 bases between. The CDR3 DNA reads TGTGCCAGCAGTATCGGACACTTCAGAGCTAACTATGGCTACACCTTC. It translates to CASSIGHFRANYGYTF.

The J gene is TRBJ2-1, the V gene TRBV29-1, with D hard to call. There are 11 residues in the CDR3. The V and J ends lost 7 bases and 10 bases respectively, with 14 bases between them. Per germline, CDR1 SQVTM and CDR2 ANQGSEA. CDR3 sequence (DNA): TGCAGCGGCTTCTCTAGTATCGAGCAGTTCTTC. Its translation: CSGFSSIEQFF.